Following are 17 T cell receptor beta chains from one sample sequenced in a study of cytomegalovirus exposure and HLA in healthy donors. Vbeta (60) and Jbeta (13) primers were used in the PCR. The data were produced by immunoSEQ multiplex PCR, yet TCRdb's version contains in-frame clones alone and is incomplete. Of over 150,000 clones in the sample, 80% are singletons; the top ten hold roughly 1.3%. The specimen was PBMCs. The receptor set was obtained from a woman aged 45-65 years in good health and CMV-seronegative.

The rearrangement links TRBV15 to TRBJ2-4; 7 bases are shared with TRBD1. CDR1 and CDR2 from the germline V gene are LNHNV and YYDKDF (reference sequence). The V and J ends lost 0 bases and 4 bases, in that order; junction bases with no gene match: 3. The length of the CDR3 is 15 residues. The CDR3 spells CATSRERQGKNIQYF. The CDR3 bases are TGTGCCACCAGCAGAGAAAGACAGGGTAAAAACATTCAGTACTTC. The whole variable domain, filled in from reference TRBV15 and TRBJ2-4, reads DAMVIQNPRYQVTQFGKPVTLSCSQTLNHNVMYWYQQKSSQAPKLLFHYYDKDFNNEADTPDNFQSRRPNTSFCFLDIRSPGLGDTAMYLCATSRERQGKNIQYFGAGTRLSVL.

The J gene is TRBJ1-1, the V gene TRBV28; the match to TRBD1 covers 8 bases. CDR1 MDHEN and CDR2 SYDVKM come from the germline V gene. Unmatched junction bases numbered 12, after V lost 4 bases and J lost 2 bases. The CDR3 totals 17 residues. CDR3 DNA sequence: TGTGCCAGCAGTTGGGGGGTGTTTGGACAGGGAAACACTGAAGCTTTCTTT. Translation: CASSWGVFGQGNTEAFF.

The CDR3 loop reads CASSLIQGGGYTF. The CDR3 region has the DNA TGTGCCAGCAGCTTAATACAGGGGGGGGGCTACACCTTC. The chain couples TRBV7-9 to TRBJ1-2; 8 bases agree with TRBD1. Per the germline V gene, CDR1 is SEHNR and CDR2 is FQNEAQ (reference sequence). The CDR3 loop spans 13 amino acids. The ends lost 2 bases at V and 8 bases at J; junction bases unmatched: 4.

The chain has TRBV7-2 and TRBJ1-4, with D perhaps TRBD1 (6 bases). This CDR3 region has 16 residues. Germline V gives CDR1 SGHTA, CDR2 FQGNSA. The V end was cut by 3 bases, the J end by 8 bases, with 19 bases between. The CDR3 loop reads CASSFVKDSTTEKLFF. The CDR3 DNA reads as TGTGCCAGCAGCTTCGTCAAGGACAGCACCACCGAAAAACTGTTTTTT. Supplemented by reference TRBV7-2 and TRBJ1-4, the full variable domain reads GAGVSQSPSNKVTEKGKDVELRCDPISGHTALYWYRQSLGQGLEFLIYFQGNSAPDKSGLPSDRFSAERTGGSVSTLTIQRTQQEDSAVYLCASSFVKDSTTEKLFFGSGTQLSVL.

As DNA, the CDR3 is TGCGCCAGCAGGGTCGGACTGATGTCCCTCTATGGCTACACCTTC. Protein: CASRVGLMSLYGYTF. The rearrangement links TRBV5-1 to TRBJ1-2; no clear D. Per the germline V gene, CDR1 is SGHRS and CDR2 is YFSETQ. Between the trimmed V and J ends, which lost 5 bases and 4 bases, there was a span of 18 bases. The CDR3 covers 15 residues.

V and J are TRBV7-9 and TRBJ2-3; 13 positions match TRBD2. Losses at the gene ends were 4 bases for V and 6 bases for J; bases not matched to a gene: 16. Germline V lookup: CDR1 SEHNR, CDR2 FQNEAQ (reference sequence). The CDR3 loop spans 19 amino acids. The CDR3 DNA follows: TGTGCCAGCAGCTCAGCTGTGAGGGGACTAGCGGGAACTGGGGATACGCAGTATTTT. Translating gives CASSSAVRGLAGTGDTQYF.

This clone occurred a few times. This chain joins TRBV10-1 and TRBJ1-5; 7 bases are shared with TRBD1. Germline-derived CDR1 and CDR2 are WNHNN and SYGVQD (reference sequence). The trim removed 8 bases at V and 2 bases at J, leaving 12 bases unmatched. The CDR3 spans 16 residues. The CDR3 reads CASDDREVTGNQPQHF. In nucleotides, the CDR3 is TGCGCCAGCGACGACAGGGAAGTGACGGGCAATCAGCCCCAGCATTTT.

The genes are TRBV27 and TRBJ2-2; TRBD1 agrees at 9 bases. Trimming at V came to 6 bases and at J to 4 bases, leaving 9 bases not matched to a gene. From germline, CDR1 is MNHEY and CDR2 SMNVEV (reference sequence). CDR3 length: 16 amino acids. Written as DNA, the CDR3 is TGTGCCAGCAGACGACCGGGACAGGGTATCACCGGGGAGCTGTTTTTT. Encoded protein: CASRRPGQGITGELFF.

The chain combines TRBV30 with TRBJ2-7, with D tentatively TRBD1 (6 bases). The V and J ends lost 3 bases and 3 bases respectively, with 12 bases between them. The CDR3 consists of 13 residues. The germline V gene encodes CDR1 GTSNPN and CDR2 SVGIG (reference sequence). CDR3 in DNA: TGTGCCTGGAGGGGCAAGGGGGTCTACGAGCAGTACTTC. Its translation: CAWRGKGVYEQYF.

J is TRBJ1-1 and V is TRBV7-2; D gene uncertain. V shed 5 bases and J shed 1 base, with 14 bases lying between them. The CDR3 runs to 15 residues. Germline lookup yields CDR1 SGHTA and CDR2 FQGNSA. In DNA, the CDR3 is TGTGCCAGCAGCCTAGACACCGTCCCGAACACTGAAGCTTTCTTT. This gives the protein CASSLDTVPNTEAFF.

The gene calls are TRBV28 and TRBJ2-1; perhaps TRBD2 as D (5 bases). CDR3 length equals 12 residues. V was shortened by 8 bases and J by 4 bases, with 9 bases between the two germline ends. Germline V gene data show CDR1 as MDHEN and CDR2 as SYDVKM. The CDR3 is CASGLQYNEQFF. CDR3 in DNA: TGTGCCAGCGGACTCCAGTACAATGAGCAGTTCTTC.

The chain recombines TRBV5-1 with TRBJ2-5; D not certain. Per the germline V gene, CDR1 is SGHRS and CDR2 is YFSETQ. The V and J ends lost 5 bases and 2 bases respectively, with 13 bases between them. This CDR3 region has 14 residues. CDR3 protein: CASRQTDFQETQYF. The CDR3 nucleotides read TGCGCCAGCAGACAAACAGATTTTCAAGAGACCCAGTACTTC.

This clone was observed once. The rearrangement uses TRBV5-4 and TRBJ1-1; 7 nucleotides line up with TRBD1. CDR1 is SGHNT, CDR2 YYREEE, per germline (reference sequence). This CDR3 spans 15 amino acids. Germline trimming cut 4 bases from V and 1 base from J; bases unmatched to any gene: 7. CDR3 nucleotides: TGTGCCAGCAGCATTCCAGGGGGGACGAACACTGAAGCTTTCTTT. The encoded protein is CASSIPGGTNTEAFF.

This chain connects TRBV6-5 to TRBJ1-1; D is possibly TRBD1 (6 bases). V lost 6 bases and J 7 bases, leaving 18 bases between the germline ends. The CDR3 spans 14 residues. Germline CDR1 reads MNHEY; CDR2 reads SVGAGI. The CDR3 reads CASRGETGLLEAFF. The DNA of the CDR3 is TGTGCCAGCAGGGGGGAGACAGGCCTACTTGAAGCTTTCTTT.

The V and J genes are TRBV7-2 and TRBJ1-3, with no clear D. This CDR3 comprises 14 residues. V dropped 5 bases and J dropped 2 bases, with 10 bases sitting between them. Germline CDR1 is SGHTA and CDR2 is FQGNSA. The CDR3 DNA follows: TGTGCCAGCAGCCCGCGGTTGACTGGAAACACCATATATTTT. It codes for CASSPRLTGNTIYF.

The chain employs TRBV7-9 and TRBJ1-2; weak D call: TRBD1 (6 bases). V shed 1 base and J shed 3 bases, with 12 bases lying between them. The CDR3 has 15 residues. Germline CDR1 is SEHNR and CDR2 is FQNEAQ (reference sequence). The CDR3 reads CASSLGAGVDYGYTF. CDR3 nucleotides: TGTGCCAGCAGCTTAGGGGCAGGGGTGGACTATGGCTACACCTTC.

This clone was detected once. The V gene is TRBV11-3, the J gene TRBJ2-5, with 10 nucleotides matching TRBD2. Trimming took 4 bases from V and 5 from J; bases not matched to a gene: 4. Germline V gene lookup returns CDR1 SGHNT and CDR2 YENEEA. The CDR3 covers 14 residues. As DNA, the CDR3 is TGTGCCAGCAGCTCGAAGCGGGAGGGGGAGACCCAGTACTTC. It yields the protein CASSSKREGETQYF.